This TCR beta chain was recorded in a study of Ad26.COV2.S vaccination and SARS-CoV-2 variants. The length of the CDR3 is 15 residues. With 2 bases clipped from V and 5 bases from J, the junction kept 7 bases outside the gene matches. From germline, CDR1 is MNHEY and CDR2 SVGAGI. Treatment reported: about 20 received Ad26.COV2.S at low or high dose, single or two shots; roughly five received placebo; per-sample allocation not given. Each sample was drawn 63 days after the first injection (of vaccine or placebo). Data came from immunoSEQ multiplex PCR; TCRdb stores just in-frame clones and leaves some out. The repertoire includes just under 250,000 clones, roughly 88% of them detected once, and around a tenth sits in the top ten.

The sequence came from a person aged 18-65 years who received the Ad26.COV2.S COVID-19 vaccine or a placebo. This sample comprised peripheral blood, obtained in a trial of Ad26.COV2.S vaccine versus placebo. This chain connects TRBV6-5 to TRBJ2-7; 9 bases fit TRBD2. The CDR3 bases are TGTGCCAGCAGTTACGGGCGGGGGGGGCCCGACGAGCAGTACTTC. As protein: CASSYGRGGPDEQYF.